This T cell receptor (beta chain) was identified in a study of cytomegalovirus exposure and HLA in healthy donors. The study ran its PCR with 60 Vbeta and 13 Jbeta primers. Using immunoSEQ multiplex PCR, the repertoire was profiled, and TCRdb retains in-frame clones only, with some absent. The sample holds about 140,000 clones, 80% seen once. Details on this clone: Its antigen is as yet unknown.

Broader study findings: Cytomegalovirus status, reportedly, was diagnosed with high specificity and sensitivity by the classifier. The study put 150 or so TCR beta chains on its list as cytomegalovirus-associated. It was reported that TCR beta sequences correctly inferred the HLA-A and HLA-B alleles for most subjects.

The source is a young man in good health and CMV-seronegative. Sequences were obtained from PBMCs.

CDR3 region: CASTGRRLGGGEQFF. The CDR3 DNA sequence: TGTGCCAGCACAGGGCGGAGACTAGGGGGGGGTGAGCAGTTCTTC. This rearrangement joins TRBV7-9 to TRBJ2-1; a weak D match, TRBD2 (7 bases). The CDR3 consists of 15 residues. Germline loops: CDR1 SEHNR, CDR2 FQNEAQ (reference sequence). Trimming removed 7 bases at V and 9 bases at J, with 22 bases between.